Detailed here is one T cell receptor beta chain. The data derive from a study of shared T cell receptors in the human thymus. Method: immunoSEQ multiplex PCR; TCRdb's copy keeps in-frame clones and lacks some. The data hold around 340,000 clones, with 95% observed a single time. The CDR3 has 14 amino acids. V lost 4 bases and J lost 6; bases outside the gene matches: 9. Germline V lookup: CDR1 SGHDT, CDR2 YYEEEE. The sequence derives from a human donor. This rearrangement joins TRBV5-6 to TRBJ2-7, with 8 positions matching TRBD2. Sequencing used thymocytes. CDR3 residues: CASSPGLVPSEQYF. The CDR3 DNA is TGTGCCAGCAGCCCGGGACTAGTCCCCTCCGAGCAGTACTTC.